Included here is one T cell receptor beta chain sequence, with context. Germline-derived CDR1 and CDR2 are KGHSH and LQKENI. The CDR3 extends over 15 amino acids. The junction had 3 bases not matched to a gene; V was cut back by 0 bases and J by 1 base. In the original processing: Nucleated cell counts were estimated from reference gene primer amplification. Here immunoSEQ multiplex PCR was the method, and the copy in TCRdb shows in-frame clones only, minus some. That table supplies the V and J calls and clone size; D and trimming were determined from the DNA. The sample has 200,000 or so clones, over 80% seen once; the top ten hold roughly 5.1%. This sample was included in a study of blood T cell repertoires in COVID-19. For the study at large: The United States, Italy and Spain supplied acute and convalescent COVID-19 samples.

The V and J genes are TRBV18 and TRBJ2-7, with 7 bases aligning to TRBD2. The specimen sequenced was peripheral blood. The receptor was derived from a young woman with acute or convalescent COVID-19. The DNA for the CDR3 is TGTGCCAGCTCACCACCGGCTAGCGGTTCCTACGAGCAGTACTTC. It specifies CASSPPASGSYEQYF.